This T cell receptor (beta chain) was profiled in a study of early T cells in non-severe SARS-CoV-2 infection. This clonotype was observed many times. The CDR3 is 13 residues long. V was clipped by 6 bases and J by 6 bases; unmatched bases: 2. CDR1 SNHLY and CDR2 FYNNEI come from the germline V gene. In the library, individual cDNA molecules carried attached unique molecular identifiers. TCRdb analysed the 5' RACE reads with MiXCR anew, one entry per CDR3 protein. Of over 50,000 distinct CDR3 sequences detected, roughly 13% appear once; the ten largest clones hold 2.5% to 3.5%. The sequenced sample consisted of whole blood. This clonotype was obtained from an adult who was a healthcare worker with PCR-confirmed SARS-CoV-2 infection or an uninfected control (not recorded which). The chain carries TRBV2 and TRBJ2-1; 10 bases match TRBD2. CDR3: CASRLAGVNEQFF. The CDR3 DNA sequence: TGTGCCAGCAGGCTAGCGGGAGTCAATGAGCAGTTCTTC.